One sample yielded the 18 T cell receptor beta chains listed below, sequenced in a study of blood T cell repertoires in COVID-19. Clones were sequenced by immunoSEQ multiplex PCR, and TCRdb holds only the in-frame ones, with some missing. The sample holds roughly 250,000 clones, under 90% seen once. Sequencing was done on a sample of PBMCs or T cells enriched from blood (not recorded which). These receptors all come from a woman in her thirties or forties who had been exposed to COVID-19.

The chain links TRBV29-1 to TRBJ2-7, with 7 bases lining up with TRBD2. After removal of 7 bases from V and 0 bases from J, the junction contained 12 bases not matched to a gene. Per the germline V gene, CDR1 is SQVTM and CDR2 is ANQGSEA. The CDR3 spans 15 residues. This CDR3 is CSAYGEGRDSYEQYF. DNA of the CDR3: TGCAGCGCCTATGGGGAGGGACGGGACTCCTACGAGCAGTACTTC.

As for this clone: Different DNA sequences within this sample yield the same CDR3. The chain combines TRBV5-1 with TRBJ2-7, with TRBD1 identical over 9 bases. V lost 4 bases to trimming and J lost 3 bases; unmatched junction nucleotides: 5. This CDR3 contains 14 residues. CDR1 is SGHRS, CDR2 YFSETQ, per germline. CDR3 DNA sequence: TGCGCCAGCAGCCCGGGACAGGGTGGCTACGAGCAGTACTTC. This codes for CASSPGQGGYEQYF.

This rearrangement joins TRBV11-3 to TRBJ2-3; 8 nucleotides match TRBD2. Germline CDR1 is SGHNT and CDR2 is YENEEA. This CDR3 contains 15 residues. The trim removed 1 base at V and 4 bases at J, leaving 4 bases unmatched. Here the CDR3 reads CASSLGRGGPDTQYF. DNA for the CDR3: TGTGCCAGCAGCTTAGGTCGGGGGGGGCCAGATACGCAGTATTTT.

This clone was detected only once. The chain recombines TRBV25-1 with TRBJ1-5, with TRBD1 as a possible D gene (6 bases). The CDR3 extends over 14 amino acids. The V end was cut by 3 bases, the J end by 3 bases, with 9 bases between. Per the germline V gene, CDR1 is MGHDK and CDR2 is SYGVNS. The CDR3 sequence is CASSDYRDNQPQHF. The CDR3 DNA sequence: TGTGCCAGCAGTGATTACAGGGACAATCAGCCCCAGCATTTT.

This rearrangement joins TRBV30 to TRBJ1-1, with unresolved D. Germline V lookup: CDR1 GTSNPN, CDR2 SVGIG (reference sequence). Trimming shortened V by 2 bases and J by 1 base, and 8 bases separated the two germline ends. The CDR3 length is 13 residues. The CDR3 loop is CAWSPVSNTEAFF. As DNA, the CDR3 is TGTGCCTGGAGTCCCGTCTCGAACACTGAAGCTTTCTTT.

This chain's CDR3 is CASSPGEGADTEAFF. CDR3 DNA sequence: TGTGCCAGCAGCCCCGGGGAAGGTGCCGACACTGAAGCTTTCTTT. V gene TRBV3-1 (or the pseudogene TRBV3-2) combines with J gene TRBJ1-1; D not certain. The CDR3 length is 15 residues. CDR1 LGHDT and CDR2 YNNKEL come from the germline V gene (reference sequence). Trimming removed 4 bases at V and 3 bases at J, with 15 bases between.

In its sample, this clone was seen once. The chain employs TRBV24-1 and TRBJ1-5; D unclear. The CDR3 runs 17 residues. V shed 2 bases and J shed 4 bases, with 17 bases lying between them. CDR1 is KGHDR and CDR2 is SFDVKD in the germline V gene. DNA of the CDR3: TGTGCCACCAGTGATTCACGTGTCGGGGTTGGAAATCAGCCCCAGCATTTT. It yields the protein CATSDSRVGVGNQPQHF.

The chain uses TRBV9 and TRBJ1-2; 10 bases are a match to TRBD1. The V gene's germline CDR1 is SGDLS and CDR2 YYNGEE. Trimming took 0 bases from V and 0 from J; bases not matched to a gene: 11. There are 19 residues in the CDR3. The CDR3 DNA sequence: TGTGCCAGCAGCGTAGGAAATAAGGGGACAGGGGCCACTAACTATGGCTACACCTTC. Translated: CASSVGNKGTGATNYGYTF.

The chain uses TRBV5-1 and TRBJ1-2; maybe TRBD1 (5 bases). Germline CDR1 and CDR2: SGHRS and YFSETQ. Trimming took off 4 bases at V and 6 bases at J, with 10 bases between the two ends. The CDR3 sequence is 12 residues long. CDR3 in amino acids: CASSPQGNGYTF. CDR3 coding DNA: TGCGCCAGCAGCCCGCAGGGAAATGGCTACACCTTC.

This chain links TRBV10-3 with TRBJ1-1, with a weak D call TRBD1 (6 bases). V was shortened by 7 bases and J by 2 bases, with 14 bases between the two germline ends. The germline V gene encodes CDR1 ENHRY and CDR2 SYGVKD. CDR3 length: 14 amino acids. This CDR3 is CAITPDSLNTEAFF. The CDR3 nucleotides are TGTGCCATCACTCCGGACAGTTTAAACACTGAAGCTTTCTTT.

The genes are TRBV5-4 and TRBJ1-4; 8 nucleotides match TRBD1. The CDR3 totals 15 residues. Germline V gene sequence: CDR1 SGHNT, CDR2 YYREEE (reference sequence). With 2 bases clipped from V and 4 bases from J, the junction kept 4 bases outside the gene matches. The CDR3 nucleotides are TGTGCCAGCAGCTTACGACAGGGGAATAATGAAAAACTGTTTTTT. It codes for CASSLRQGNNEKLFF.

The chain combines TRBV10-3 with TRBJ1-3; D is unclear. This CDR3 region has 15 residues. Trimming took off 0 bases at V and 1 base at J, with 7 bases between the two ends. The germline V gene encodes CDR1 ENHRY and CDR2 SYGVKD. CDR3 region: CAISESAVSGNTIYF. As DNA, the CDR3 is TGTGCCATCAGTGAGTCGGCGGTGTCTGGAAACACCATATATTTT.

CDR3 residues: CATSTTGGAEAFF. CDR3 coding DNA: TGTGCCACCAGTACAACAGGGGGGGCTGAAGCTTTCTTT. The rearrangement joins TRBV24-1 to TRBJ1-1, with TRBD1 identical over 8 bases. The V gene's germline CDR1 is KGHDR and CDR2 SFDVKD. This CDR3 region has 13 residues. Trimming cost V 6 bases and J 6 bases; bases outside gene matches: 5.

The chain has TRBV11-2 and TRBJ2-5, with 11 bases lining up with TRBD2. CDR1 and CDR2 (germline): SGHAT, FQNNGV. This CDR3 contains 16 residues. J was trimmed by 0 bases and V by 5 bases; bases with no gene match: 5. The CDR3 region has the DNA TGTGCCAGCAGCCTTGGACTAGCGGGCAACCAAGAGACCCAGTACTTC. It codes for CASSLGLAGNQETQYF.

The CDR3 loop reads CASSYSVGQWTRGYTF. CDR3 bases: TGTGCCAGCAGTTACTCGGTCGGACAATGGACGCGTGGCTACACCTTC. The rearrangement uses TRBV6-5 and TRBJ1-2, with D possibly matching TRBD1 (5 bases). CDR3 length: 16 amino acids. With 0 bases removed from V and 7 bases from J, the gap between germline ends came to 18 bases. The germline V gene has CDR1 MNHEY and CDR2 SVGAGI.

The chain has TRBV5-5 and TRBJ1-1; D is perhaps TRBD1 (5 bases). The CDR3 is made up of 14 amino acids. The germline gives CDR1 SGHKS, CDR2 YYEKEE (reference sequence). Trimming left V 4 bases short and J 4 bases short, with 14 bases between. The CDR3 is CASSRSVGATEAFF. The CDR3 DNA reads TGTGCCAGCAGCCGATCAGTAGGGGCCACTGAAGCTTTCTTT.

The chain is built from TRBV12-3 or TRBV12-4 and TRBJ2-7; 7 bases match TRBD2. The CDR3 loop spans 13 amino acids. The CDR3 DNA is TGTGCTGTAGCGGGCCCGATCTCCTACGAGCAGTACTTC. Amino acid sequence: CAVAGPISYEQYF.

This clone has a single count. The chain carries TRBV4-1 and TRBJ1-6; D remains unclear. V lost 0 bases and J lost 0, with 6 bases in between. This CDR3 region has 16 residues. In germline, CDR1 is MGHRA, CDR2 YSYEKL. CDR3: CASSQETSSYNSPLHF. The CDR3 DNA sequence: TGCGCCAGCAGCCAAGAAACTAGCTCCTATAATTCACCCCTCCACTTT.